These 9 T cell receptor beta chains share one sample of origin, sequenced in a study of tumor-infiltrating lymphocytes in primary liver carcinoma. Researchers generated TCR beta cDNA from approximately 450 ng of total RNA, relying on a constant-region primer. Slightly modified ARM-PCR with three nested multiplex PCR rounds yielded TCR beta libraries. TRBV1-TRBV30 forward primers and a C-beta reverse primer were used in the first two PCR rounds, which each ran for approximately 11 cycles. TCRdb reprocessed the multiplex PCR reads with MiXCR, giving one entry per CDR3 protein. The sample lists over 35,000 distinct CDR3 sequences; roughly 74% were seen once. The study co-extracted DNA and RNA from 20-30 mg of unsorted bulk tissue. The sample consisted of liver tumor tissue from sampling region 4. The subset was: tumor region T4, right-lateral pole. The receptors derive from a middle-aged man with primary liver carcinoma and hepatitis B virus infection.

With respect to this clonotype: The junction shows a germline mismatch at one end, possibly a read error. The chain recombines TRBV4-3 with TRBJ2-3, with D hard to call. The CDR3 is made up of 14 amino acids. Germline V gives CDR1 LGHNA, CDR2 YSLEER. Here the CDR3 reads CASRQRAFTDTQYF. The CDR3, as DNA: TGTGCCAGCAGACAACGGGCTTTCACAGATACACAGTATTTT.

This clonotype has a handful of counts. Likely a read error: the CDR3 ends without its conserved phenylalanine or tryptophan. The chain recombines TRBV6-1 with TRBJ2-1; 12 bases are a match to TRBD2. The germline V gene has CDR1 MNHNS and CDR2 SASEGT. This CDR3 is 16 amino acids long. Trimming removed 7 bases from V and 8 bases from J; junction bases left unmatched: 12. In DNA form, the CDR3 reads TGTGCCAGCAATACCTTGACTAGCGGGAGAAGCCATGAGCAGTTCTTA. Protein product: CASNTLTSGRSHEQFL.

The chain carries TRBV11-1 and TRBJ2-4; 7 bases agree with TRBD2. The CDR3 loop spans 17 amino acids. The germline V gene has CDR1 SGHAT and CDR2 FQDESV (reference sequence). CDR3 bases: TGTGTTAGCAGCTTCCCCGGGACTAACGGGACCAAAAACATTCAGTACTTC. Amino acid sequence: CVSSFPGTNGTKNIQYF. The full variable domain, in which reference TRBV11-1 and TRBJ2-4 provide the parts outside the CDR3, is EAEVAQSPRYKITEKSQAVAFWCDPISGHATLYWYRQILGQGPELLVQFQDESVVDDSQLPKDRFSAERLKGVDSTLKIQPAELGDSAMYLCVSSFPGTNGTKNIQYFGAGTRLSVL.

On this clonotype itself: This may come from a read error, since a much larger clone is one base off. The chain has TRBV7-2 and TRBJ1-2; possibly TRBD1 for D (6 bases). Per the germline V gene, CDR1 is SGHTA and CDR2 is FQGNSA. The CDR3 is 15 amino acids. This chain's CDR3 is CASSLAMTGAYDYTF. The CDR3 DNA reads TGTGCCAGCAGCTTAGCTATGACGGGGGCCTATGACTACACCTTC.

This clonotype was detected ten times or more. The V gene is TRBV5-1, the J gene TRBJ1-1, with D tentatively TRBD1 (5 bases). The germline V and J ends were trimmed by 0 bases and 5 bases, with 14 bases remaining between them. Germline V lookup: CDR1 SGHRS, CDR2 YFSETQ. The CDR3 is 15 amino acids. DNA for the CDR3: TGCGCCAGCAGCTTGGAAGTAGGGGAGAGGACTGAAGCTTTCTTT. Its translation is CASSLEVGERTEAFF. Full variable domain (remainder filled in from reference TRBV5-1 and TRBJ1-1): KAGVTQTPRYLIKTRGQQVTLSCSPISGHRSVSWYQQTPGQGLQFLFEYFSETQRNKGNFPGRFSGRQFSNSRSEMNVSTLELGDSALYLCASSLEVGERTEAFFGQGTRLTVV.

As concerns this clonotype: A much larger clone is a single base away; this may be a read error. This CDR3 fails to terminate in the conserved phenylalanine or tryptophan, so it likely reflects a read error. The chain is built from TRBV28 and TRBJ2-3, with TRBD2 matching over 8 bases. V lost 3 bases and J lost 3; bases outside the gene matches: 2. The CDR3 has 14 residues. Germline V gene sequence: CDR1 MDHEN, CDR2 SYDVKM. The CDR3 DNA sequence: TGTGCCAGCAGTTTTTTAGCGGGAACAGATACGCAGTATTCT. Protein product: CASSFLAGTDTQYS.

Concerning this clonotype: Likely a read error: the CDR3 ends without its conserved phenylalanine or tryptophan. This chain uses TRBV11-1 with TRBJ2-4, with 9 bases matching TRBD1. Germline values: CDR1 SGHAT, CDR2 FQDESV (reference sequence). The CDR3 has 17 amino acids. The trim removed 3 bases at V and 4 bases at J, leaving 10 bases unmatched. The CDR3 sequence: CASSFPGQGVSKNIQYY. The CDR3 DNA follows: TGTGCCAGCAGCTTTCCGGGACAGGGAGTATCAAAAAACATTCAGTACTAC.

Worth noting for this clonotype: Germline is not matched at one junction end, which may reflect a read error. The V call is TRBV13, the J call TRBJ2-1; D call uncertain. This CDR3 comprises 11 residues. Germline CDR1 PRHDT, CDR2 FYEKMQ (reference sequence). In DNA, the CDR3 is TGTGCCAGAAGCTTAAATGACGGGCAGTTCTTC. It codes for CARSLNDGQFF.

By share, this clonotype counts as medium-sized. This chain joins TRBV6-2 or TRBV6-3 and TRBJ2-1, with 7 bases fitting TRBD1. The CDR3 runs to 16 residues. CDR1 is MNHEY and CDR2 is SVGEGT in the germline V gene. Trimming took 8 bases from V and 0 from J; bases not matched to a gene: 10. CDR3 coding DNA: TGTGCCAGCGGCGGACAGGTCCTTAGCTCCTACAATGAGCAGTTCTTC. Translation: CASGGQVLSSYNEQFF.